A selection of T cell receptor beta chains follows, all from one sample in a study of OX40 agonist ivuxolimab in advanced cancers. TCRdb keeps only in-frame clones here, not all; method: immunoSEQ multiplex PCR. There are tens of thousands of clones in the sample; 84% occur only once, and about 2.5% lies in the top ten. The sample consisted of CD4+ or CD8+ T cells sorted from blood, taken in a trial of the OX40 agonist ivuxolimab. These receptors were obtained from an adult with an advanced solid tumor such as melanoma, head and neck, liver or kidney cancer. Both conserved end residues are part of each CDR3. A D gene is named only where the DNA matches it firmly. Clone size is shown for a subset of rows, as once, few, many or a class of expanded clone.

-,TRBJ1-1,-,TRBV11-3,TGTGCCAGCAGCCAGGGGAAAGGAACTGAAGCTTTCTTT,CASSQGKGTEAFF
TRBD1,TRBJ1-5,-,TRBV2,TGTGCCAGCAGCGGACAGGGGGTTAATCAGCCCCAGCATTTT,CASSGQGVNQPQHF
TRBD1,TRBJ1-4,-,TRBV27,TGTGCCAGCAGTGGCTTGACAGGGGCGCGTGAAAAACTGTTTTTT,CASSGLTGAREKLFF
TRBD1,TRBJ2-7,-,TRBV27,TGTGCCAGCAGTACCCGACAGGGGGCCTACGAGCAGTACTTC,CASSTRQGAYEQYF
-,TRBJ1-5,-,TRBV4-2,TGTGCCAGCAGCCAAGATGTGGCAGGTAGCAATCAGCCCCAGCATTTT,CASSQDVAGSNQPQHF
-,TRBJ1-3,-,TRBV6-6,TGTGCCAGCAGTACTGGGACGCTTGGAAACACCATATATTTT,CASSTGTLGNTIYF
TRBD1,TRBJ1-6,-,TRBV5-4,TGTGCCAGCAGGTCGACAGGGGGTGGGCCCTCCTATAATTCACCCCTCCACTTT,CASRSTGGGPSYNSPLHF
-,TRBJ1-1,-,TRBV6-6,TGTGCCACGAAGGGAATGAACACTGAAGCTTTCTTT,CATKGMNTEAFF
-,TRBJ2-5,once,TRBV7-3,TGTGCCAGCAGCCGATTTGGGGGGGAGACCCAGTACTTC,CASSRFGGETQYF
-,TRBJ2-7,few,TRBV5-1,TGCGCCAGCAGCTTGTTGACGGGGACCTTTTACGAGCAGTACTTC,CASSLLTGTFYEQYF
TRBD1,TRBJ1-4,-,TRBV19,TGTGCCAGTAGTGGGGACAGGGGATCAACTAATGAAAAACTGTTTTTT,CASSGDRGSTNEKLFF
TRBD1,TRBJ2-1,-,TRBV7-2,TGTGCCAGCAGCTTGCAGGGGGCGACGGATGAGCAGTTCTTC,CASSLQGATDEQFF
-,TRBJ2-7,-,TRBV7-2,TGTGCCAGCAGCTTAGCGCCGGGGGAGCAGTACTTC,CASSLAPGEQYF
-,TRBJ2-2,-,TRBV19,TGTGCCAGTAGCCCCCGAGTACAGGAGCTGTTTTTT,CASSPRVQELFF
-,TRBJ2-3,-,TRBV27,TGTGCCAGCAAGACAGAGTTGAACACAGATACGCAGTATTTT,CASKTELNTDTQYF
-,TRBJ1-1,-,TRBV30,TGTGCCTGGAGTGCCGATACCATCTTAAGGGGGGCTTTCTTT,CAWSADTILRGAFF
TRBD1,TRBJ1-4,-,TRBV19,TGTGCCAGTAGTACCGCCCACGGCGGGACAGGGGGTGAAAAACTGTTTTTT,CASSTAHGGTGGEKLFF
-,TRBJ1-3,few,TRBV5-4,TGTGCCAGCAGCATTGGTGCGAGTGGCTCTGGAAACACCATATATTTT,CASSIGASGSGNTIYF
-,TRBJ1-2,-,TRBV4-3,TGCGCCAGCAGCCCACAGGGCCACTATGGCTACACCTTC,CASSPQGHYGYTF
-,TRBJ2-5,-,TRBV10-1,TGCGCCAGCAGTGAGTCTGGGAAAGAGACCCAGTACTTC,CASSESGKETQYF
-,TRBJ2-7,-,TRBV5-5,TGTGCCAGCAGCTTAGAGGCTTTCCAGGGCTACGAGCAGTACTTC,CASSLEAFQGYEQYF
-,TRBJ1-4,-,TRBV6-5,TGTGCCAGCAGTTACAGGGGCGGAAAGGAGGAAAAACTGTTTTTT,CASSYRGGKEEKLFF
TRBD2,TRBJ2-1,-,TRBV5-8,TGTGCCAGCAGCTTGGGGGGACTAGTATTTGAGCAGTTCTTC,CASSLGGLVFEQFF
TRBD1,TRBJ2-6,-,TRBV19,TGTGCCAGTAGTATGGGGACTGGGACAGGGAGGTCTGGGGCCAACGTCCTGACTTTC,CASSMGTGTGRSGANVLTF
TRBD1,TRBJ2-1,-,TRBV7-3,TGTGCCAGCAGCAACTATCCCGGGACAGGGAAAAATGAGCAGTTCTTC,CASSNYPGTGKNEQFF
TRBD2,TRBJ2-5,-,TRBV10-1,TGCGCCACCTCTAGCGGGAGGAGGGAGACCCAGTACTTC,CATSSGRRETQYF
TRBD1,TRBJ1-5,once,TRBV18,TGTGCCAGCTCACCATTTGAGGGGGCAATCAATCAGCCCCAGCATTTT,CASSPFEGAINQPQHF
-,TRBJ1-2,-,TRBV6-6,TGTGCCAGCAGTTACTCGGGGGGAGGCTATGGCTACACCTTC,CASSYSGGGYGYTF
-,TRBJ1-1,-,TRBV11-2,TGTGCCAGCAGCCCCTCGATTGGGAACACTGAAGCTTTCTTT,CASSPSIGNTEAFF
TRBD2,TRBJ2-7,-,TRBV11-3,TGTGCCAGCAGCTTAGATCTGGGGGCTAGCGGGAGTGATGAGCAGTACTTC,CASSLDLGASGSDEQYF
TRBD2,TRBJ2-1,-,TRBV19,TGTGCCAGTAGTACTGGGACTAGCCTTAGGTACAATGAGCAGTTCTTC,CASSTGTSLRYNEQFF
-,TRBJ1-6,-,TRBV4-1,TGCGCCAGTACTGACAGTCCGAAGCCAAATTCACCCCTCCACTTT,CASTDSPKPNSPLHF
TRBD1,TRBJ1-2,-,TRBV2,TGTGCCAGCAGTGAATTATCTGTGGGACAGGGGGTCTATGGCTACACCTTC,CASSELSVGQGVYGYTF
-,TRBJ1-2,-,TRBV4-3,TGCGCCAGCAGCCAAGATGCCGGGGCACAGGGCTATGGCTACACCTTC,CASSQDAGAQGYGYTF
-,TRBJ1-2,-,TRBV29-1,TGCAGCGTTGCCAGGGACTATGGCTACACCTTC,CSVARDYGYTF
-,TRBJ2-7,-,TRBV6-1,TGTGCCAGCAGACTGACAAGGTCCTACGAGCAGTACTTC,CASRLTRSYEQYF
-,TRBJ2-2,-,TRBV11-3,TGTGCCAGCAGCTTATTTGGGATCGGCGCCGGGGAGCTGTTTTTT,CASSLFGIGAGELFF
-,TRBJ1-2,-,TRBV7-2,TGTGCCAGCAGCACGTGGCCATATGGCTACACCTTC,CASSTWPYGYTF